This T cell receptor beta chain was retrieved from a study of T cell responses to AZD1222 COVID-19 vaccine. Study summary: Second-dose schedules of about 4 or about 12 weeks were combined. Study results and caveats: Nearly half of spike-specific TCRs reportedly go after variant regions that carry no mutations. Donors were chiefly white British, with a greater number of females, and clonal diversity was perhaps underestimated. Spike-wide coverage was observed for vaccine-associated CD4 TCRs, with dominant responses at 160-218 and 743-854.

Points on this clone: Its antigen is not known. A junction end diverges from the germline sequence, so it may reflect a read error.

Data came from immunoSEQ multiplex PCR; TCRdb stores just in-frame clones and leaves some out. The sample shows roughly 160,000 clones, about 90% of them seen only once. This receptor was obtained from an adult in good health. The sample here was peripheral blood, taken on day 0 of AZD1222 vaccination.

In DNA, the CDR3 is TGTGCCAGCAGTATGACAAGCACTCAGCCCCAGCATTTT. This sequence encodes CASSMTSTQPQHF. V usage is TRBV27 and J usage is TRBJ1-5, with no clear D. Germline CDR1 is MNHEY and CDR2 is SMNVEV (reference sequence). The CDR3 has 13 amino acids.